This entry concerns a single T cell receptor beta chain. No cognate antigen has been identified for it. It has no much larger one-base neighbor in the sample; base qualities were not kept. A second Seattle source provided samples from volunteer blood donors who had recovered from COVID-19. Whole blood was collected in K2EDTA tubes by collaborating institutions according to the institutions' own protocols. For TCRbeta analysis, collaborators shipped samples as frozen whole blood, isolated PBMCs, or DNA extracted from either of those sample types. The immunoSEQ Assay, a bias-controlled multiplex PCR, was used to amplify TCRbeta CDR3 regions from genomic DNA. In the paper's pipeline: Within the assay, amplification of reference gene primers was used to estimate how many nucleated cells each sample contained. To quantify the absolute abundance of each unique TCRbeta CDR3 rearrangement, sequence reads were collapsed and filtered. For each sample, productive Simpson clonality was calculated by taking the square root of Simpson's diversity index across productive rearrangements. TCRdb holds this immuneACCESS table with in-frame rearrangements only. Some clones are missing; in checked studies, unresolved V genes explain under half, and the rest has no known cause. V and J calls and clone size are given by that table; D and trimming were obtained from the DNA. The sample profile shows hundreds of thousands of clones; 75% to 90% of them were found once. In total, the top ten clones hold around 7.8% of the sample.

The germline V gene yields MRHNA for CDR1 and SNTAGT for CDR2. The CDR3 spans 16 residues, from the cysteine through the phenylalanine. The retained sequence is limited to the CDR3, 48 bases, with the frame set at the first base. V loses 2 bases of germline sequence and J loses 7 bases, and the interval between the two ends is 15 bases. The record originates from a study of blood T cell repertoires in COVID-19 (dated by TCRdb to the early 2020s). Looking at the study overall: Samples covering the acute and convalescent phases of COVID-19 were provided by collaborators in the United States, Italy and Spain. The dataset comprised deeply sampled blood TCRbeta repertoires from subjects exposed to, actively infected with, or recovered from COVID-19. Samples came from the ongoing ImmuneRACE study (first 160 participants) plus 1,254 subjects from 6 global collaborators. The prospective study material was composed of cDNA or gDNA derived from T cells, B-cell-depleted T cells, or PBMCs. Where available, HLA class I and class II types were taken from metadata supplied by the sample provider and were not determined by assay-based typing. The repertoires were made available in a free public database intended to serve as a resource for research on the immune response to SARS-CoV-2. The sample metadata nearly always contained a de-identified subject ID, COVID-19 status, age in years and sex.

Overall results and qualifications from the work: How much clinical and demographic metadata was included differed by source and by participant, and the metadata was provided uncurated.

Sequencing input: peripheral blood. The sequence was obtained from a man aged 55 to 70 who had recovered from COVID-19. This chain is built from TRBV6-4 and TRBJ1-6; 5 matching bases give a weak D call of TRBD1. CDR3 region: CASSDRPHGGNSPLHF. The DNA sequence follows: TGTGCCAGCAGTGACCGCCCCCACGGGGGGAATTCACCCCTCCACTTT.